The 8 T cell receptor beta chains below all came from one sample that was sequenced in a study of T cell responses to AZD1222 COVID-19 vaccine. Libraries were prepared by immunoSEQ multiplex PCR; TCRdb keeps only in-frame clonotypes and omits some of them. The table has about 97,000 clones, approximately 91% seen once. The input for sequencing was peripheral blood, taken on day 0 of AZD1222 vaccination. Receptors originate from an adult in good health.

This clone is medium-sized by share. The CDR3 DNA follows: TGTGCCAGCAGTTTATCCCAGGATACGATTAGCTCCTATAATTCACCCCTCCACTTT. It yields the protein CASSLSQDTISSYNSPLHF. This chain connects TRBV27 to TRBJ1-6, with D unresolved. The ends were cut back, 0 bases at V and 0 bases at J, with 15 bases in the middle. The CDR3 runs to 19 residues. Germline V gives CDR1 MNHEY, CDR2 SMNVEV (reference sequence).

The V call is TRBV5-1, the J call TRBJ2-1, with D unresolved. Germline V gene lookup returns CDR1 SGHRS and CDR2 YFSETQ. This CDR3 region has 12 residues. V lost 0 bases to trimming and J lost 7 bases, with 5 bases between them. CDR3 in amino acids: CASSLVANEQFF. CDR3 DNA sequence: TGCGCCAGCAGCTTGGTGGCGAATGAGCAGTTCTTC. The full variable domain, in which reference TRBV5-1 and TRBJ2-1 provide the parts outside the CDR3, is KAGVTQTPRYLIKTRGQQVTLSCSPISGHRSVSWYQQTPGQGLQFLFEYFSETQRNKGNFPGRFSGRQFSNSRSEMNVSTLELGDSALYLCASSLVANEQFFGPGTRLTVL.

The chain carries TRBV18 and TRBJ2-5, with 8 bases matching TRBD1. J lost 3 bases, V lost 5 bases, and 5 bases had no gene match. Germline-derived CDR1 and CDR2 are KGHSH and LQKENI. CDR3 length: 14 residues. The CDR3 spells CASSGQGAKETQYF. The CDR3 region has the DNA TGTGCCAGCTCAGGTCAGGGGGCAAAAGAGACCCAGTACTTC. The full variable domain, with the rest looked up from reference TRBV18 and TRBJ2-5, is NAGVMQNPRHLVRRRGQEARLRCSPMKGHSHVYWYRQLPEEGLKFMVYLQKENIIDESGMPKERFSAEFPKEGPSILRIQQVVRGDSAAYFCASSGQGAKETQYFGPGTRLLVL.

This chain links TRBV11-3 with TRBJ1-1, with unresolved D. Germline CDR1 SGHNT, CDR2 YENEEA. V lost 5 bases to trimming and J lost 5 bases, with 15 bases between them. CDR3 length equals 14 residues. The CDR3 sequence is CASSAPWGGTEAFF. CDR3 nucleotide sequence: TGTGCCAGCAGCGCACCCTGGGGAGGGACTGAAGCTTTCTTT.

The V call is TRBV6-5, the J call TRBJ1-6, with TRBD1 as a possible D gene (6 bases). The CDR3 totals 14 residues. Trimming left V 6 bases short and J 6 bases short, with 12 bases between. Germline CDR1 MNHEY, CDR2 SVGAGI. CDR3 bases: TGTGCCAGCAGCCAACAGGGCCGTAATTCACCCCTCCACTTT. Protein sequence: CASSQQGRNSPLHF.

The chain employs TRBV7-3 and TRBJ1-1; perhaps TRBD1 as D (5 bases). V was cut by 7 bases and J by 6 bases, with 15 bases left in between. Germline lookup yields CDR1 SGHTA and CDR2 FQGTGA. The CDR3 runs to 13 residues. The CDR3 here is CASIRPTGSEAFF. CDR3 DNA sequence: TGTGCCAGCATCAGACCAACAGGTTCTGAAGCTTTCTTT.

There are a few counts of this clone. The chain combines TRBV4-1 with TRBJ2-1; 7 positions match TRBD1. The CDR3 contains 13 residues. Germline lookup yields CDR1 MGHRA and CDR2 YSYEKL. V dropped 4 bases and J dropped 5; count of bases not matched to a gene: 2. The CDR3 spells CASSLQGDNEQFF. In DNA form, the CDR3 reads TGCGCCAGCAGCCTGCAGGGGGACAATGAGCAGTTCTTC.

The chain has TRBV28 and TRBJ1-1; D might be TRBD1 (6 bases). This CDR3 spans 15 amino acids. Germline CDR1 MDHEN, CDR2 SYDVKM. The V end lost 2 bases, the J end lost 3 bases, and 13 bases lay between the germline ends. The CDR3 bases are TGTGCCAGCAGTTTACAACAGGGTTCATACACTGAAGCTTTCTTT. It is translated as CASSLQQGSYTEAFF.